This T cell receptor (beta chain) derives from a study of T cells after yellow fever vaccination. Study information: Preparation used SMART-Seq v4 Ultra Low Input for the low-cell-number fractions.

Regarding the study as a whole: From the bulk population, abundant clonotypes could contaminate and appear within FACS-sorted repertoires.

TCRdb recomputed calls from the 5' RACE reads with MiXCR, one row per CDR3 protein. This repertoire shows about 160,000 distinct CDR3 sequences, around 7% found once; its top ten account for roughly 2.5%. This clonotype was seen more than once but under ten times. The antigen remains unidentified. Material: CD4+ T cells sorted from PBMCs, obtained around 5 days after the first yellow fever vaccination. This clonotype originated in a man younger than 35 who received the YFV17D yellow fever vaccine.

The CDR3: CASSMGLAGRTDTQYF. The CDR3 DNA reads as TGCGCCAGCAGCATGGGACTAGCGGGGCGCACAGATACGCAGTATTTT. This chain links TRBV5-1 with TRBJ2-3; 13 bases are a match to TRBD2. Looked up from germline, CDR1 is SGHRS and CDR2 is YFSETQ. The CDR3 is 16 amino acids. The V gene end was trimmed by 4 bases and the J gene end by 1 base; junction bases not matched to a gene: 3.